This T cell receptor (beta chain) was profiled in a study of metastatic and nonmetastatic thyroid tumors. On the study more broadly: Across blood and tumor or nodule tissue, repertoires from malignant and benign thyroid patients were compared with one another.

Study-level findings and limits: For both blood and tumor, malignant thyroid tumors reportedly showed significantly higher TCR beta diversity than benign nodules did.

The table lists this clone with many counts. Its antigen is not identified. The entire patient cohort was treatment-naive prior to thyroid surgery. CDR3 size: 13 residues. Trimming took off 0 bases at V and 4 bases at J, with 9 bases between the two ends. Germline-derived CDR1 and CDR2 are GTSNPN and SVGIG (reference sequence). Original data processing: CDR3 was compared across clinicopathological groups, and the resulting differences were used to build a distant-metastasis classifier for papillary thyroid cancer. Through MiXCR, TCRdb re-clonotyped the PCR reads. These V and J calls originate from TCRdb's pipeline instead of the authors' own analysis. The sample contains around 26,000 clones, around 20% of which appear only once.

The origin of this receptor is a male donor with papillary thyroid cancer or a benign thyroid nodule (not recorded which). Some clones in this sample may be carry-over from other donors' samples. The source material was blood. The chain couples TRBV30 to TRBJ2-5; D tentatively reads TRBD1 or TRBD2 (5 bases each). The CDR3 DNA follows: TGTGCCTGGAGTGTAGACGGGGCAGAGACCCAGTACTTC. Encoded protein: CAWSVDGAETQYF.